The 18 T cell receptor beta chains below were found in one sample sequenced in a study of T cell repertoires in cytomegalovirus infection. Using its own MiXCR run on the reads, TCRdb lists one record per CDR3 protein. Here the sample spans approximately 150,000 distinct CDR3 sequences, 17% being singletons. What was sequenced was CD8+ T cells from PBMCs. The receptors here all came from a human donor in good health (CMV status not recorded). Some clones in this sample may be carry-over from other donors' samples.

The V call is TRBV7-9, the J call TRBJ2-7, with a tentative D call TRBD2 (5 bases). The CDR3 is 13 amino acids. V was pared by 6 bases and J by 2 bases, with 11 bases between. The germline V gene has CDR1 SEHNR and CDR2 FQNEAQ (reference sequence). CDR3 DNA: TGTGCCAGCAGTTCCGGGAAAACCTACGAGCAGTACTTC. Its protein product is CASSSGKTYEQYF.

The chain is built from TRBV10-3 and TRBJ2-7, with D unresolved. V gave up 4 bases and J gave up 3 bases, with 7 bases separating them. In germline, CDR1 is ENHRY, CDR2 SYGVKD. CDR3 size: 12 residues. In DNA form, the CDR3 reads TGTGCCATCAGTGCCCCAGACTACGAGCAGTACTTC. The encoded protein is CAISAPDYEQYF.

As DNA, the CDR3 is TGTGCCAGCAGTCTGACTAGCGGGAGGCCAGATACGCAGTATTTT. Its translation is CASSLTSGRPDTQYF. V usage is TRBV7-9 and J usage is TRBJ2-3, with 13 bases lining up with TRBD2. Trimming at V came to 6 bases and at J to 4 bases, leaving 4 bases not matched to a gene. Germline CDR1 and CDR2: SEHNR and FQNEAQ (reference sequence). The CDR3 has 15 amino acids.

This clonotype occurred a few times. The chain has TRBV28 and TRBJ2-3, with D unclear. Germline V gene data show CDR1 as MDHEN and CDR2 as SYDVKM. Deletions cut 3 bases from V and 3 bases from J, with 10 bases between. This CDR3 has 14 residues. The CDR3 DNA sequence: TGTGCCAGCAGTTTGGCTGTGGATACAGATACGCAGTATTTT. As protein: CASSLAVDTDTQYF.

Concerning this clonotype: A read error is possible here, since a much larger clone lies one base away. The CDR3 does not end in the conserved phenylalanine or tryptophan, so this is likely a read error. This rearrangement joins TRBV5-6 to TRBJ2-1; no clear D. Germline lookup yields CDR1 SGHDT and CDR2 YYEEEE. Trimming stripped 0 bases from V and 8 bases from J, with 9 bases between. There are 13 residues in the CDR3. The chain's CDR3 is CASSLVRGDEQFL. In DNA, the CDR3 is TGTGCCAGCAGCTTGGTCCGAGGCGATGAGCAGTTCTTA.

The chain couples TRBV20-1 to TRBJ2-7; TRBD1 might be the D (5 bases). This CDR3 spans 15 amino acids. Germline V gene lookup returns CDR1 DFQATT and CDR2 SNEGSKA (reference sequence). The ends were cut back, 0 bases at V and 3 bases at J, with 15 bases in the middle. CDR3 nucleotide sequence: TGCAGTGCTAGAGATACGACAGTTAATCTCTACGAGCAGTACTTC. Its protein is CSARDTTVNLYEQYF.

This clonotype was observed many times. The chain joins TRBV6-1 to TRBJ1-1; possibly TRBD1 for D (5 bases). The V gene lost 2 bases and the J gene lost 13 bases, with 20 bases spanning the gap. Germline V lookup: CDR1 MNHNS, CDR2 SASEGT. This CDR3 has 14 residues. The CDR3 region is CASSESVSGGVDFF. DNA for the CDR3: TGTGCCAGCAGTGAATCGGTGTCGGGAGGGGTTGATTTCTTT.

The chain is built from TRBV29-1 and TRBJ1-1; 11 nucleotides agree with TRBD1. The CDR3 consists of 14 residues. The ends lost 3 bases at V and 7 bases at J; junction bases unmatched: 7. Per germline, CDR1 SQVTM and CDR2 ANQGSEA. The CDR3 DNA is TGCAGCGTTGAGGCCGGACAGGGGGCGGATGAAGCTTTCTTT. Translated, it gives CSVEAGQGADEAFF. The full variable domain, completed using reference TRBV29-1 and TRBJ1-1, is SAVISQKPSRDICQRGTSLTIQCQVDSQVTMMFWYRQQPGQSLTLIATANQGSEATYESGFVIDKFPISRPNLTFSTLTVSNMSPEDSSIYLCSVEAGQGADEAFFGQGTRLTVV.

The V call is TRBV28, the J call TRBJ1-2, with D possibly matching TRBD1 (5 bases). V was cut by 5 bases and J by 7 bases, with 14 bases left in between. Germline values: CDR1 MDHEN, CDR2 SYDVKM. This CDR3 region has 13 residues. The CDR3 region has the DNA TGTGCCAGCAGTCTCTGGGGGGGGACTGGCTACACCTTC. Its protein product is CASSLWGGTGYTF.

The rearrangement uses TRBV28 and TRBJ2-7; D is tentatively TRBD1 or TRBD2 (5 bases each). Germline CDR1 is MDHEN and CDR2 is SYDVKM. V lost 7 bases to trimming and J lost 3 bases, with 19 bases between them. This CDR3 comprises 15 residues. Here the CDR3 reads CASTGSRDVNYEQYF. CDR3 DNA: TGTGCCAGCACCGGCAGCAGGGACGTAAACTACGAGCAGTACTTC.

This clonotype was seen repeatedly, ten times or more. V usage is TRBV28 and J usage is TRBJ2-3; D uncertain. The CDR3 extends over 13 amino acids. The germline V gene encodes CDR1 MDHEN and CDR2 SYDVKM. V lost 3 bases to trimming and J lost 4 bases, with 8 bases between them. The CDR3 sequence is CASSLGWADTQYF. The DNA for the CDR3 is TGTGCCAGCAGTTTGGGCTGGGCAGATACGCAGTATTTT.

In its sample, this clonotype was seen a few times. The chain combines TRBV28 with TRBJ2-3, with 8 bases lining up with TRBD2. With 3 bases clipped from V and 5 bases from J, the junction kept 7 bases outside the gene matches. The CDR3 has 15 residues. CDR1 MDHEN and CDR2 SYDVKM come from the germline V gene. CDR3 DNA sequence: TGTGCCAGCAGTTTCGAGCGGGAGAATGGAGATACGCAGTATTTT. Its protein is CASSFERENGDTQYF. The variable domain in full, with the rest retrieved from reference TRBV28 and TRBJ2-3, is DVKVTQSSRYLVKRTGEKVFLECVQDMDHENMFWYRQDPGLGLRLIYFSYDVKMKEKGDIPEGYSVSREKKERFSLILESASTNQTSMYLCASSFERENGDTQYFGPGTRLTVL.

The V and J genes are TRBV7-8 and TRBJ2-7; 8 nucleotides agree with TRBD2. Unmatched junction bases numbered 9, after V lost 4 bases and J lost 1 base. Germline V lookup: CDR1 SGHVS, CDR2 FQNEAQ. The CDR3 has 16 amino acids. The CDR3: CASSSYSGGGSYEQYF. As DNA, the CDR3 is TGTGCCAGCAGCTCTTATTCTGGCGGGGGGTCCTACGAGCAGTACTTC.

V and J are TRBV7-9 and TRBJ1-2, with D uncertain. From germline, CDR1 is SEHNR and CDR2 FQNEAQ (reference sequence). The length of the CDR3 is 12 residues. The ends were cut back, 0 bases at V and 6 bases at J, with 5 bases in the middle. This CDR3 is CASSLAGNGYTF. The DNA for the CDR3 is TGTGCCAGCAGCTTAGCAGGGAATGGCTACACCTTC.

The chain employs TRBV12-3 or TRBV12-4 and TRBJ2-3, with a weak D call TRBD2 (5 bases). CDR3 length: 16 residues. Trimming shortened V by 4 bases and J by 5 bases, and 19 bases separated the two germline ends. The CDR3, as DNA: TGTGCCAGCAGTTCGACGCCCGGAGGCGCAGGAGATACGCAGTATTTT. Translation gives CASSSTPGGAGDTQYF.

This chain links TRBV7-2 with TRBJ2-1; D unclear. Trimming left V 8 bases short and J 0 bases short, with 14 bases between. This CDR3 has 15 residues. CDR1 is SGHTA and CDR2 is FQGNSA in the germline V gene. CDR3 DNA sequence: TGTGCCAGCGGCCACCGTTTATTCTCCTACAATGAGCAGTTCTTC. Its translation is CASGHRLFSYNEQFF.

This clonotype occurred a few times. The chain couples TRBV11-2 to TRBJ1-1; D may be TRBD1 (6 bases). The CDR3 contains 14 residues. Between the trimmed V and J ends, which lost 5 bases and 4 bases, there was a span of 14 bases. Germline V gives CDR1 SGHAT, CDR2 FQNNGV. CDR3 sequence: CASSLQGVGTEAFF. CDR3 sequence (DNA): TGTGCCAGCAGCCTACAGGGAGTCGGCACTGAAGCTTTCTTT.

The V gene is TRBV4-1, the J gene TRBJ2-1, with TRBD2 matching over 7 bases. Germline V gives CDR1 MGHRA, CDR2 YSYEKL. The junction had 8 bases not matched to a gene; V was cut back by 8 bases and J by 4 bases. CDR3 length equals 14 residues. CDR3 sequence reads: CASQASSGYNEQFF. DNA of the CDR3: TGCGCCAGCCAAGCGTCTAGCGGATACAATGAGCAGTTCTTC.